These 13 T cell receptor beta chains share one sample of origin, sequenced in a study of cytomegalovirus exposure and HLA in healthy donors. PCR primers comprised 60 Vbeta and 13 Jbeta primers. Sequenced by immunoSEQ multiplex PCR; TCRdb stores in-frame clones only, minus some. The table shows tens of thousands of clones, with around 66% occurring only once. Sequenced: PBMCs. The receptors here all came from a man aged 25-45 years in good health and CMV-seronegative.

V is TRBV7-8 and J is TRBJ1-5, with TRBD1 matching 10 bases. In germline, CDR1 is SGHVS, CDR2 FQNEAQ. The CDR3 has 15 amino acids. The V gene end was trimmed by 5 bases and the J gene end by 6 bases; junction bases not matched to a gene: 7. This CDR3 is CASSAVTGGFQPQHF. CDR3 bases: TGTGCCAGCAGCGCCGTGACAGGGGGCTTTCAGCCCCAGCATTTT.

This clone was found once. CDR3 amino acids: CASSPDRGWGSPLHF. As DNA, the CDR3 is TGTGCCAGCAGCCCTGACAGGGGATGGGGTTCACCCCTCCACTTT. The rearrangement joins TRBV4-2 to TRBJ1-6, with 8 bases identical to TRBD1. The germline V gene encodes CDR1 LGHNA and CDR2 YNFKEQ. V shed 4 bases, J shed 9 bases, and the junction held 8 bases outside the gene matches. This CDR3 comprises 15 residues.

In its sample, this clone was seen a few times. The chain recombines TRBV9 with TRBJ1-2, with 11 bases lining up with TRBD1. CDR3 length: 16 amino acids. J gave up 4 bases and V 3 bases, and 8 bases lay outside the gene matches. Looked up from germline, CDR1 is SGDLS and CDR2 is YYNGEE. The chain's CDR3 is CASSAWRGTGGYGYTF. The CDR3 DNA sequence: TGTGCCAGCAGCGCGTGGAGGGGGACAGGGGGCTATGGCTACACCTTC.

The genes are TRBV29-1 and TRBJ2-3; 12 bases fit TRBD2. The CDR3 is 16 residues long. The V gene's germline CDR1 is SQVTM and CDR2 ANQGSEA. The junction had 4 bases not matched to a gene; V was cut back by 1 base and J by 2 bases. The CDR3 is CSVEGGLAGPTDTQYF. The CDR3 DNA reads as TGCAGCGTTGAAGGCGGACTAGCGGGACCCACAGATACGCAGTATTTT.

The rearrangement links TRBV7-3 to TRBJ2-1, with TRBD2 as a possible D gene (5 bases). The CDR3 sequence is 14 residues long. Trimming stripped 5 bases from V and 7 bases from J, with 15 bases between. Germline V CDR1 and CDR2: SGHTA, FQGTGA. CDR3 sequence (DNA): TGTGCCAGCAGCGCGGGCGGTACTCTTAATGAGCAGTTCTTC. Protein: CASSAGGTLNEQFF.

V usage is TRBV5-6 and J usage is TRBJ2-5; TRBD1 is a possible D gene (5 bases). This CDR3 contains 14 residues. Per the germline V gene, CDR1 is SGHDT and CDR2 is YYEEEE. V was trimmed by 6 bases and J by 5 bases, leaving 17 bases between them. The CDR3 reads CASNRWTMGETQYF. The CDR3 DNA reads TGTGCCAGCAATCGTTGGACAATGGGGGAGACCCAGTACTTC. The variable domain in full, completed from reference TRBV5-6 and TRBJ2-5, reads DAGVTQSPTHLIKTRGQQVTLRCSPKSGHDTVSWYQQALGQGPQFIFQYYEEEERQRGNFPDRFSGHQFPNYSSELNVNALLLGDSALYLCASNRWTMGETQYFGPGTRLLVL.

The chain has TRBV14 and TRBJ1-2; 8 bases line up with TRBD1. V shed 5 bases and J 11 bases; nucleotides not matched to a gene: 10. From germline, CDR1 is SGHDN and CDR2 FVKESK. The CDR3 spans 13 residues. CDR3: CASSYRATGAYTF. The DNA of the CDR3 is TGTGCCAGCAGCTATCGAGCGACAGGGGCTTACACCTTC.

The J gene is TRBJ2-7, the V gene TRBV27; 8 positions agree with TRBD2. Germline-derived CDR1 and CDR2 are MNHEY and SMNVEV (reference sequence). V dropped 7 bases and J dropped 3; count of bases not matched to a gene: 14. The CDR3 is made up of 16 amino acids. The CDR3 loop reads CASKPRGGRPIYEQYF. CDR3 DNA sequence: TGTGCCAGCAAGCCCCGCGGGGGGCGCCCAATCTACGAGCAGTACTTC.

This clone has just a few counts. This chain uses TRBV14 with TRBJ1-1, with D perhaps matching TRBD1 (6 bases). The CDR3 runs to 15 residues. Looked up from germline, CDR1 is SGHDN and CDR2 is FVKESK. The V end lost 1 base, the J end lost 3 bases, and 12 bases lay between the germline ends. CDR3 nucleotides: TGTGCCAGCAGCCAAGTTTTCAGGGGCGACACTGAAGCTTTCTTT. This translates into CASSQVFRGDTEAFF.

The V gene is TRBV6-5, the J gene TRBJ1-3, with no clear D. The length of the CDR3 is 15 residues. Per the germline V gene, CDR1 is MNHEY and CDR2 is SVGAGI. V lost 5 bases, J lost 0 bases, and 11 bases lay in between. CDR3 region: CASSTGVSSGNTIYF. The CDR3 DNA is TGTGCCAGCAGTACCGGGGTTAGCTCTGGAAACACCATATATTTT.

The chain recombines TRBV11-3 with TRBJ2-1; D is undetermined. Per the germline V gene, CDR1 is SGHNT and CDR2 is YENEEA. The CDR3 loop spans 13 amino acids. V lost 0 bases and J lost 8, with 8 bases in between. The CDR3 DNA sequence: TGTGCCAGCAGCTTAGAATGGTCGGATGAGCAGTTCTTC. Translation gives CASSLEWSDEQFF.

The genes are TRBV10-3 and TRBJ2-7, with D unclear. V lost 0 bases and J lost 2, with 8 bases in between. This CDR3 region has 14 residues. The germline gives CDR1 ENHRY, CDR2 SYGVKD. The CDR3 nucleotides read TGTGCCATCAGTGAGTCGAAGCCTCCCTACGAGCAGTACTTC. Protein sequence: CAISESKPPYEQYF.

This clone has only a few counts. This specimen includes other DNA sequences encoding the same CDR3. J is TRBJ1-1 and V is TRBV9, with D uncertain. This CDR3 contains 13 residues. The germline V gene has CDR1 SGDLS and CDR2 YYNGEE. V was trimmed by 0 bases and J by 1 base, leaving 4 bases between them. CDR3 protein: CASSVAGNTEAFF. In DNA form, the CDR3 reads TGTGCCAGCAGCGTAGCAGGGAACACTGAAGCTTTCTTT.